What follows is one TCR beta chain and its context. Germline CDR1 is MDHEN and CDR2 is SYDVKM. CDR3 length equals 15 residues. V was clipped by 6 bases and J by 3 bases; unmatched bases: 5. RNA was isolated and reverse transcribed to cDNA, the sequencing template. The repertoire was sequenced with immunoSEQ multiplex PCR; TCRdb's copy has only in-frame clones and lacks some. Among fewer than 200,000 clones listed, around 71% were seen once. The data belong to a study of CD8+ T cells in alopecia areata. The chain couples TRBV28 to TRBJ2-1; 10 nucleotides match TRBD1. Here the sequenced sample was CD8+ T cells sorted from blood, taken at week 0. The receptor was isolated from a human donor with alopecia areata. The chain's CDR3 is CASSPDRGGYNEQFF. CDR3 DNA sequence: TGTGCCAGCAGCCCGGACAGGGGGGGCTACAATGAGCAGTTCTTC.